The T cell receptor beta chain under discussion was sequenced for a study of T-cell memory formation after mild COVID-19. Findings of the study overall: CD4/CD8 balance held among clones contracting day 15 to 85, and later expanders leaned CD4+.

This CDR3 region has 18 residues. V dropped 0 bases and J dropped 2; count of bases not matched to a gene: 4. The V gene's germline CDR1 is SGDLS and CDR2 YYNGEE. This clonotype appeared a few times. The antigen is unknown. The authors produced TCR alpha and TCR beta cDNA libraries with sample barcodes and UMIs by 5'RACE using constant-segment primers. From the 5' RACE reads, TCRdb called clonotypes with MiXCR, one entry per CDR3 protein. The sample lists 50,000 or so distinct CDR3 sequences; about 30% were seen once. The sequenced material came from PBMCs or a T cell subset sorted from them (not recorded which). J is TRBJ2-3 and V is TRBV9; TRBD2 agrees at 15 bases. This receptor was taken from a man younger than 30 who had mild COVID-19 (a few samples of this study predate the infection). Cell type and time point are not known. CDR3 in DNA: TGTGCCAGCAGCGTAGAAGGACTAGCGGGGGGGATCACAGATACGCAGTATTTT. Translated: CASSVEGLAGGITDTQYF. Drawing the rest from reference TRBV9 and TRBJ2-3, the complete variable domain is DSGVTQTPKHLITATGQRVTLRCSPRSGDLSVYWYQQSLDQGLQFLIQYYNGEERAKGNILERFSAQQFPDLHSELNLSSLELGDSALYFCASSVEGLAGGITDTQYFGPGTRLTVL.